The clone carrying this TCR beta chain has only a few counts. Its antigen remains unidentified. The time point: persistent/refractory GD, antithyroid drugs over 5 years with positive TRAb. PBMCs were the source of the RNA used for TCR sequencing. Enrollment of patients was through an endocrinology department in Xi'an, China. This specimen belongs to a study of regulatory T cells in long-lasting Graves disease. Overall study findings and caveats: There were preferences for TRBV28, TRBJ1-2 and TRBJ2-5 in persistent disease.

Germline V gene data show CDR1 as DFQATT and CDR2 as SNEGSKA (reference sequence). V shed 2 bases, J shed 10 bases, and the junction held 8 bases outside the gene matches. This CDR3 comprises 13 residues. Arm-PCR of CDR3 regions with iRepertoire HTBI primers generated TCR beta libraries. TCRdb passed the multiplex PCR reads through MiXCR, listing each CDR3 protein once. This sample carries hundreds of thousands of distinct CDR3 sequences, about 30% of them seen once, and the ten largest clones take 40% to 55%. This receptor was identified in a female donor with Graves disease. The source material was peripheral blood mononuclear cells (PBMCs), sampled when the disease was refractory, from a patient treated with antithyroid drugs. The V call is TRBV20-1, the J call TRBJ2-5; TRBD2 agrees at 9 bases. The CDR3 spells CSARTSGLIDQYF. CDR3 DNA sequence: TGCAGTGCTAGAACTAGCGGGCTTATCGACCAGTACTTC.